This paragraph covers one T cell receptor beta chain sequence. Its specificity is not known. The CDR3 regions of TCR beta were amplified from RNA transcripts. The HTBI primer set served for first-round RT-PCR of the TCR CDR3. From the multiplex PCR reads, TCRdb called clonotypes with MiXCR, one entry per CDR3 protein. The sample yields around 530,000 distinct CDR3 sequences, about a sixth seen once. Germline values: CDR1 SGDLS, CDR2 YYNGEE. V lost 4 bases to trimming and J lost 7 bases, with 17 bases between them. This CDR3 comprises 15 residues. The sample comes from a study of T cells in Graves' hyperthyroidism and ophthalmopathy. Notes on the study in general: Patients with ophthalmopathy were separated from those with stable hyperthyroidism by a 13 V-J model. In validation, the model predicted ophthalmopathy. These predictions came a median approximately 6.5 months before onset.

This receptor was obtained from a woman aged 18 to 35 with Graves' ophthalmopathy. The sequenced sample consisted of blood. J is TRBJ1-4 and V is TRBV9; D is undetermined. The CDR3 region has the DNA TGTGCCAGCAGCTCAGACCCCTCAGTTGCTGAAAAACTGTTTTTT. Amino acid sequence: CASSSDPSVAEKLFF.